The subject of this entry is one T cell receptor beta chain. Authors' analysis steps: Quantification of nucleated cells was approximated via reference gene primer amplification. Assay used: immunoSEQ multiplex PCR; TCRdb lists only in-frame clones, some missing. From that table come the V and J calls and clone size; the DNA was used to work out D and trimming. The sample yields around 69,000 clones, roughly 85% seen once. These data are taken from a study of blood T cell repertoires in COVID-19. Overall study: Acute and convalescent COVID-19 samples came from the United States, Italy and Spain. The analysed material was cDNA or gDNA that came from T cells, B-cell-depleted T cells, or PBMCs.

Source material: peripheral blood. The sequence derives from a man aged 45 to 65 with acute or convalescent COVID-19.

CDR3 residues: CASSRDIATGELFF. The CDR3 bases are TGCGCCAGCAGCCGCGACATCGCCACCGGGGAGCTGTTTTTT. The J gene is TRBJ2-2, the V gene TRBV4-1, with D unclear. With 4 bases removed from V and 4 bases from J, the gap between germline ends came to 10 bases. The germline gives CDR1 MGHRA, CDR2 YSYEKL. The CDR3 runs to 14 residues.